This TCR beta chain is from a study of OX40 agonist ivuxolimab in advanced cancers. Study at large: At 0.01 to 10 mg/kg, ivuxolimab was administered intravenously to patients every 2 weeks. Participants could have had prior anti-PD-1, anti-PD-L1 or anti-CTLA-4 therapy, and approximately 40% had some.

General observations from the study: Among the lowest levels of clonal expansion were found in partial responders at 0.1-3.0 mg/kg. Within 6 weeks, CD4+ and CD8+ blood T cells expanded clonally at 0.1 to 3.0 mg/kg.

The table came from immunoSEQ multiplex PCR; TCRdb's copy has only in-frame clones and leaves some out. The table lists some 76,000 clones, over 80% of them singletons, with under 2% in the top ten. Deletions cut 4 bases from V and 4 bases from J, with 17 bases between. The CDR3 extends over 15 amino acids. The germline V gene has CDR1 SGHNT and CDR2 YYREEE (reference sequence). As regards this clone: Its antigen remains unknown.

The sequence was collected from an adult with an advanced solid tumor such as melanoma, head and neck, liver or kidney cancer. Sample: CD4+ or CD8+ T cells sorted from blood, taken in a trial of the OX40 agonist ivuxolimab. The rearrangement joins TRBV5-4 to TRBJ1-1; D call uncertain. CDR3 amino acids: CASSPNDRERTEAFF. The CDR3 DNA follows: TGTGCCAGCAGCCCCAACGATAGGGAGCGCACTGAAGCTTTCTTT. The full variable domain, in which reference TRBV5-4 and TRBJ1-1 provide the parts outside the CDR3, is ETGVTQSPTHLIKTRGQQVTLRCSSQSGHNTVSWYQQALGQGPQFIFQYYREEENGRGNFPPRFSGLQFPNYSSELNVNALELDDSALYLCASSPNDRERTEAFFGQGTRLTVV.